Presented here are 22 T cell receptor beta chains from one specimen sequenced in a study of early T cells in non-severe SARS-CoV-2 infection (dated by TCRdb to about 2021). Library preparation was by 5' RACE. For sequencing, a NextSeq 500 was employed. TCRdb took the public reads, trimmed them with fastp at Q25, ran MiXCR for clone calling and kept in-frame beta chains. Rows with a matching CDR3 protein are joined into one entry that keeps the most common DNA and genes. In all, the sample holds around 81,000 distinct CDR3 sequences, and roughly 13% of those were seen once. Together, the top ten hold roughly 11% of the sample. Sequencing was carried out using whole blood. The receptor set was obtained from an adult who was a healthcare worker with PCR-confirmed SARS-CoV-2 infection or an uninfected control (not recorded which).

This clonotype occurred a few times. The chain combines TRBV18 with TRBJ2-7; D remains unclear. The CDR3 runs 15 residues. The V gene's germline CDR1 is KGHSH and CDR2 LQKENI. V lost 3 bases, J lost 2 bases, and 14 bases lay in between. DNA of the CDR3: TGTGCCAGCTCACCTAAGGCCTCTTCTACCTACGAGCAGTACTTC. Protein: CASSPKASSTYEQYF.

This clonotype was recorded a few times. The V and J genes are TRBV11-2 and TRBJ2-4, with D perhaps assigned TRBD1 or TRBD2 (5 bases each). CDR3 length: 12 amino acids. The V and J ends lost 3 bases and 9 bases respectively, with 9 bases between them. Germline V gene data show CDR1 as SGHAT and CDR2 as FQNNGV. The CDR3 DNA sequence: TGTGCCAGCAGCTTCAATGGGGGCATTCAGTACTTC. Translating gives CASSFNGGIQYF.

J is TRBJ2-2 and V is TRBV5-4; 7 nucleotides match TRBD1. CDR1 is SGHNT, CDR2 YYREEE, per germline (reference sequence). With V trimmed by 7 bases and J by 4 bases, 4 bases remained unmatched. CDR3 size: 13 residues. The chain's CDR3 is CASVGGRTGELFF. In DNA form, the CDR3 reads TGTGCCAGCGTAGGGGGCCGCACCGGGGAGCTGTTTTTT.

Comments on this clonotype: A much more abundant neighbour one base away suggests this may be a read error. The J gene is TRBJ1-4, the V gene TRBV6-2 or TRBV6-3, with a possible D match to TRBD1 (5 bases). Germline CDR1 and CDR2: MNHEY and SVGEGT. V was pared by 8 bases and J by 2 bases, with 24 bases between. The CDR3 is 18 amino acids. CDR3 sequence (DNA): TGTGCCAGCTCGAGGACAAATTTCTCCGTTGGGACTAATGAAAAACTGTTTTTT. Protein: CASSRTNFSVGTNEKLFF.

This clonotype was picked up a small number of times. The V gene is TRBV12-3 or TRBV12-4, the J gene TRBJ1-5, with D unresolved. This CDR3 has 14 residues. V lost 5 bases and J 1 base, leaving 9 bases between the germline ends. The DNA of the CDR3 is TGTGCCAGCAGTCGACGGGAAAGCAATCAGCCCCAGCATTTT. Translated: CASSRRESNQPQHF.

This clonotype was picked up a small number of times. The chain recombines TRBV19 with TRBJ2-3; 9 bases match TRBD1. The CDR3 contains 15 residues. V lost 5 bases, J lost 2 bases, and 5 bases stayed unmatched. Germline V gives CDR1 LNHDA, CDR2 SQIVND (reference sequence). As DNA, the CDR3 is TGTGCCAGTAGTTGGACAGGGGCTACCACAGATACGCAGTATTTT. Its translation: CASSWTGATTDTQYF. The variable domain in full, completed from reference TRBV19 and TRBJ2-3, reads DGGITQSPKYLFRKEGQNVTLSCEQNLNHDAMYWYRQDPGQGLRLIYYSQIVNDFQKGDIAEGYSVSREKKESFPLTVTSAQKNPTAFYLCASSWTGATTDTQYFGPGTRLTVL.

This clonotype has just a few counts. The rearrangement links TRBV11-1 to TRBJ2-3; D not certain. The CDR3 runs to 16 residues. The germline V and J ends were trimmed by 1 base and 4 bases, with 15 bases remaining between them. Germline V gene sequence: CDR1 SGHAT, CDR2 FQDESV (reference sequence). CDR3 in DNA: TGTGCCAGCAGCTTAGGAACGACTCTCCTATCAGATACGCAGTATTTT. It codes for CASSLGTTLLSDTQYF.

This clonotype showed up just a few times. The chain recombines TRBV2 with TRBJ1-1, with D tentatively TRBD1 (6 bases). Germline lookup yields CDR1 SNHLY and CDR2 FYNNEI. V was trimmed by 4 bases and J by 6 bases, leaving 15 bases between them. The CDR3 has 14 amino acids. The CDR3 loop is CASSGGQGFSEAFF. Here the CDR3 DNA reads TGTGCCAGCAGTGGGGGTCAGGGGTTCTCTGAAGCTTTCTTT.

This clonotype has more than one count but fewer than ten. This chain uses TRBV6-5 with TRBJ2-5, with 9 bases fitting TRBD1. V lost 5 bases to trimming and J lost 5 bases; unmatched junction nucleotides: 12. This CDR3 comprises 16 residues. Germline loops: CDR1 MNHEY, CDR2 SVGAGI. CDR3 sequence: CASSGSNRGLDETQYF. For the CDR3, the DNA is TGTGCCAGCAGTGGATCAAACAGGGGGCTTGATGAGACCCAGTACTTC.

The V call is TRBV28, the J call TRBJ1-3; D not resolved. V was clipped by 5 bases and J by 1 base, with 9 bases between them. Germline V lookup: CDR1 MDHEN, CDR2 SYDVKM. This CDR3 has 14 amino acids. The CDR3 sequence is CASSLQVSGNTIYF. The DNA for the CDR3 is TGTGCCAGCAGTCTTCAGGTATCTGGAAACACCATATATTTT. Full variable domain (remainder filled in from reference TRBV28 and TRBJ1-3): DVKVTQSSRYLVKRTGEKVFLECVQDMDHENMFWYRQDPGLGLRLIYFSYDVKMKEKGDIPEGYSVSREKKERFSLILESASTNQTSMYLCASSLQVSGNTIYFGEGSWLTVV.

This clonotype came up a few times. The chain combines TRBV7-6 with TRBJ2-3; D not certain. In germline, CDR1 is SGHVS, CDR2 FNYEAQ. The V and J ends lost 3 bases and 0 bases respectively, with 7 bases between them. This CDR3 is 14 amino acids long. The CDR3 bases are TGTGCCAGCAGCTTCTACCCTAGCACAGATACGCAGTATTTT. Amino acids: CASSFYPSTDTQYF.

A few counts support this clonotype. The chain links TRBV7-2 to TRBJ1-6, with D uncertain. This CDR3 is 12 amino acids long. V gave up 5 bases and J gave up 6 bases, with 5 bases separating them. From germline, CDR1 is SGHTA and CDR2 FQGNSA. The CDR3 here is CASSDRNSPLHF. CDR3 bases: TGTGCCAGCAGCGACCGTAATTCACCCCTCCACTTT. Variable domain in full (rest from reference TRBV7-2 and TRBJ1-6): GAGVSQSPSNKVTEKGKDVELRCDPISGHTALYWYRQSLGQGLEFLIYFQGNSAPDKSGLPSDRFSAERTGGSVSTLTIQRTQQEDSAVYLCASSDRNSPLHFGNGTRLTVT.

This clonotype was counted many times. The chain recombines TRBV5-1 with TRBJ1-1, with 7 positions matching TRBD1. CDR3 length: 16 residues. V lost 4 bases, J lost 0 bases, and 9 bases stayed unmatched. Germline CDR1 is SGHRS and CDR2 is YFSETQ. The CDR3 region is CASSRLQGSLNTEAFF. CDR3 nucleotides: TGCGCCAGCAGCAGATTACAGGGGTCCCTGAACACTGAAGCTTTCTTT.

This chain joins TRBV29-1 and TRBJ1-1; 7 bases line up with TRBD1. Germline assignment: CDR1 SQVTM and CDR2 ANQGSEA. The V gene end was trimmed by 4 bases and the J gene end by 1 base; junction bases not matched to a gene: 6. The CDR3 has 14 residues. The CDR3 nucleotides are TGCAGCGTTGCTCAGGGGGGACCGAACACTGAAGCTTTCTTT. This codes for CSVAQGGPNTEAFF.

The chain is built from TRBV28 and TRBJ1-2, with D unclear. The germline V gene encodes CDR1 MDHEN and CDR2 SYDVKM. Trimming removed 6 bases from V and 4 bases from J, with 15 bases in between. The CDR3 covers 14 residues. CDR3 loop: CASRGFGDGYGYTF. The CDR3 DNA reads as TGTGCCAGCAGGGGGTTCGGTGACGGCTATGGCTACACCTTC.

This clonotype appeared a few times. The chain combines TRBV7-9 with TRBJ2-7; tentative D call: TRBD2 (6 bases). Trimming left V 5 bases short and J 0 bases short, with 17 bases between. Germline CDR1 and CDR2: SEHNR and FQNEAQ (reference sequence). This CDR3 spans 16 amino acids. CDR3 DNA sequence: TGTGCCAGCAGCCTTAGTGGAGGGCGTAGCTCCTACGAGCAGTACTTC. This encodes CASSLSGGRSSYEQYF.

This clonotype was recorded many times. Compared with germline, one end of the junction differs, possibly owing to a read error. This rearrangement joins TRBV10-1 to TRBJ2-1, with TRBD2 as a possible D gene (5 bases). There are 14 residues in the CDR3. CDR1 is WNHNN and CDR2 is SYGVQD in the germline V gene (reference sequence). In DNA form, the CDR3 reads TGCCCCAGGTGGGGAGCAAAAACCCACAATGAGCAGTTCTTC. Translating gives CPRWGAKTHNEQFF.

The CDR3 sequence: CASSVEGYEQYF. In DNA form, the CDR3 reads TGTGCCAGCAGTGTGGAGGGTTACGAGCAGTACTTC. The V and J genes are TRBV6-1 and TRBJ2-7; perhaps TRBD2 as D (6 bases). Trimming stripped 4 bases from V and 4 bases from J, with 8 bases between. Germline V gene data show CDR1 as MNHNS and CDR2 as SASEGT. This CDR3 contains 12 residues.

The CDR3 nucleotides read TGCAGCTTTGGGCACTCTGCCTTCTACGAGCAGTACTTC. It yields the protein CSFGHSAFYEQYF. This chain links TRBV29-1 with TRBJ2-7; unclear D gene. V lost 8 bases to trimming and J lost 3 bases, with 17 bases between them. Germline V gene lookup returns CDR1 SQVTM and CDR2 ANQGSEA. The CDR3 has 13 residues.

This clonotype showed up just a few times. The germline gene is not matched at one end of the junction; a read error may be the cause. The rearrangement links TRBV11-3 to TRBJ1-1, with 7 bases matching TRBD1. The CDR3 consists of 14 residues. The germline V gene has CDR1 SGHNT and CDR2 YENEEA. The CDR3 reads CASSSGQEGTESFF. CDR3 DNA: TGTGCCAGCAGCTCAGGACAGGAGGGGACTGAATCTTTCTTT.

This chain uses TRBV2 with TRBJ2-3, with D perhaps TRBD1 (6 bases). V was cut by 6 bases and J by 5 bases, with 9 bases left in between. The CDR3 has 12 amino acids. Germline assignment: CDR1 SNHLY and CDR2 FYNNEI. The CDR3 nucleotides read TGTGCCAGCAGGGGGGCTGGAGATACGCAGTATTTT. Encoded protein: CASRGAGDTQYF.

Many counts were recorded for this clonotype. The chain is built from TRBV12-3 or TRBV12-4 and TRBJ2-2, with D possibly being TRBD1 or TRBD2 (7 bases each). Trimming removed 2 bases at V and 2 bases at J, with 15 bases between. The CDR3 runs 17 residues. The CDR3 is CASSLRTGGRNTGELFF. The CDR3 coding sequence is TGTGCCAGCAGTTTACGGACAGGCGGGAGAAACACCGGGGAGCTGTTTTTT.